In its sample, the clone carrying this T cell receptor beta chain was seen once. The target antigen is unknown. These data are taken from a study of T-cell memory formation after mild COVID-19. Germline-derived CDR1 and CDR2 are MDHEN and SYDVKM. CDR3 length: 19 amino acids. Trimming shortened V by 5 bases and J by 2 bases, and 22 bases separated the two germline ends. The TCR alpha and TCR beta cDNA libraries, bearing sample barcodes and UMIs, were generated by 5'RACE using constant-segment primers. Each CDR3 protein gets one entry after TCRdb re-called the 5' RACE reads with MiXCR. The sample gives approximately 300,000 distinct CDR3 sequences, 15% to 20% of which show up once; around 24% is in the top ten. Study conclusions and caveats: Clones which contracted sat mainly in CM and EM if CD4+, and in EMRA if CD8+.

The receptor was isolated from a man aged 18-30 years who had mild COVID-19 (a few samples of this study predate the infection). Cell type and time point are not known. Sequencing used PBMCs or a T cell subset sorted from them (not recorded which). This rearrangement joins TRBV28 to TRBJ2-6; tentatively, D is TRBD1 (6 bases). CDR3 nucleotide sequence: TGTGCCAGCAGTCCTCCCCACAGGGTGTTTGCAACTGGGGCCAACGTCCTGACTTTC. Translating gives CASSPPHRVFATGANVLTF.